This is a list of T cell receptor beta chains from one sample in a study of T cell responses to AZD1222 COVID-19 vaccine. The method was immunoSEQ multiplex PCR; TCRdb's version includes in-frame clones alone and lacks a portion of them. The sample has 85,000 to 95,000 clones, around 89% seen once. The specimen was peripheral blood, collected on day 0 of AZD1222 vaccination. The receptor source for this set is an adult in good health. Each CDR3 is given with its conserved first and last residue. The D gene is left open where the match is weak. Expanded clones are given a class, and other clones once, few, many or no size at all.

V gene: TRBV3-1/TRBV3-2
J gene: TRBJ2-3
clone size: .
D gene: .
CDR3 DNA: TGTGCCAGCAGCCAGGGGGTCACAGATACGCAGTATTTT
CDR3 protein: CASSQGVTDTQYF

V gene: TRBV9
J gene: TRBJ2-5
clone size: .
D gene: .
CDR3 DNA: TGTGCCAGCAGCGTGGGGGGCCCGGTAGGGGAGACCCAGTACTTC
CDR3 protein: CASSVGGPVGETQYF

V gene: TRBV3-1/TRBV3-2
J gene: TRBJ2-6
clone size: .
D gene: TRBD2
CDR3 DNA: TGTGCCAGCAGCCCGGGACTAGCGGGGCCAGGCTCTGGGGCCAACGTCCTGACTTTC
CDR3 protein: CASSPGLAGPGSGANVLTF

V gene: TRBV28
J gene: TRBJ1-2
clone size: .
D gene: .
CDR3 DNA: TGTGCCAGCAGTTTAGTAACAGAACTCTATGGCTACACCTTC
CDR3 protein: CASSLVTELYGYTF

V gene: TRBV12-5
J gene: TRBJ2-3
clone size: .
D gene: .
CDR3 DNA: TGTGCTAGTGGTTCCCAACTGCGGGTCGATACGCAGTATTTT
CDR3 protein: CASGSQLRVDTQYF

V gene: TRBV6-5
J gene: TRBJ2-6
clone size: .
D gene: .
CDR3 DNA: TGTGCCAGCAGTTACAGCAGGGCCTCTGGGGCCAACGTCCTGACTTTC
CDR3 protein: CASSYSRASGANVLTF

V gene: TRBV6-5
J gene: TRBJ1-1
clone size: .
D gene: .
CDR3 DNA: TGTGCCAGCAGATTAGGGGTACAGGGGAACACTGAAGCTTTCTTT
CDR3 protein: CASRLGVQGNTEAFF

V gene: TRBV6-2/TRBV6-3
J gene: TRBJ1-1
clone size: .
D gene: .
CDR3 DNA: TGTGCCAGCAGTTACTCACCCCGGACACGAAGGAACACTGAAGCTTTCTTT
CDR3 protein: CASSYSPRTRRNTEAFF

V gene: TRBV18
J gene: TRBJ2-1
clone size: .
D gene: TRBD1
CDR3 DNA: TGTGCCAGCTCACCAACAGGGGGCCATGAGCAGTTCTTC
CDR3 protein: CASSPTGGHEQFF

V gene: TRBV25-1
J gene: TRBJ2-2
clone size: .
D gene: .
CDR3 DNA: TGTGCCAGCAGTGGAGGGACCAGGGAGCTGTTTTTT
CDR3 protein: CASSGGTRELFF

V gene: TRBV7-9
J gene: TRBJ1-2
clone size: once
D gene: .
CDR3 DNA: TGTGCCAGCAGCTTTAGTCCCAGAGTGGATGGCTACACCTTC
CDR3 protein: CASSFSPRVDGYTF

V gene: TRBV6-5
J gene: TRBJ2-3
clone size: few
D gene: .
CDR3 DNA: TGTGCCAGCAGTTACTCGATCCAGCCCGAAGATACGCAGTATTTT
CDR3 protein: CASSYSIQPEDTQYF

V gene: TRBV3-1/TRBV3-2
J gene: TRBJ1-2
clone size: .
D gene: TRBD1
CDR3 DNA: TGTGCCAGCAGCCAAGCAGGGGGCGATGGCTACACCTTC
CDR3 protein: CASSQAGGDGYTF

V gene: TRBV5-1
J gene: TRBJ1-5
clone size: .
D gene: .
CDR3 DNA: TGCGCCAGCAGCTTGTATTTGGTCAGGGTGAAGGGACAGCCCCAGCATTTT
CDR3 protein: CASSLYLVRVKGQPQHF

V gene: TRBV5-6
J gene: TRBJ2-3
clone size: .
D gene: TRBD2
CDR3 DNA: TGTGCCAGCAGCCCTCCGCCGGGACTACGCACAGATACGCAGTATTTT
CDR3 protein: CASSPPPGLRTDTQYF

V gene: TRBV9
J gene: TRBJ2-6
clone size: .
D gene: TRBD1
CDR3 DNA: TGTGCCAGCAGCGTAGCGGGGACAGGCATCAACTCTGGGGCCAACGTCCTGACTTTC
CDR3 protein: CASSVAGTGINSGANVLTF

V gene: TRBV3-1/TRBV3-2
J gene: TRBJ2-5
clone size: once
D gene: .
CDR3 DNA: TGTGCCAGCAGCCAAAGTACGGCAACAGAGACCCAGTACTTC
CDR3 protein: CASSQSTATETQYF

V gene: TRBV2
J gene: TRBJ2-6
clone size: .
D gene: .
CDR3 DNA: TGTGCCAGCAGTGGTTACAGCTCTGGGGCCAACGTCCTGACTTTC
CDR3 protein: CASSGYSSGANVLTF

V gene: TRBV7-2
J gene: TRBJ2-1
clone size: .
D gene: .
CDR3 DNA: TGTGCCAGCAGCTTGGTCCGGGAAAATGAGCAGTTCTTC
CDR3 protein: CASSLVRENEQFF

V gene: TRBV4-3
J gene: TRBJ1-1
clone size: .
D gene: .
CDR3 DNA: TGCGCCAGCAGCCAAGCAAGGGCAGGAACTGAAGCTTTCTTT
CDR3 protein: CASSQARAGTEAFF

V gene: TRBV18
J gene: TRBJ1-2
clone size: .
D gene: TRBD1
CDR3 DNA: TGTGCCAGCTCACCAGGACAGGGGAGTGGCTACACCTTC
CDR3 protein: CASSPGQGSGYTF

V gene: TRBV19
J gene: TRBJ1-1
clone size: .
D gene: .
CDR3 DNA: TGTGCCAGTAGTCCCCCCATTGACACTGAAGCTTTCTTT
CDR3 protein: CASSPPIDTEAFF

V gene: TRBV6-2/TRBV6-3
J gene: TRBJ1-1
clone size: .
D gene: .
CDR3 DNA: TGTGCCAGCAGTAGCCTTAGGGGATTGAACACTGAAGCTTTCTTT
CDR3 protein: CASSSLRGLNTEAFF

V gene: TRBV6-2/TRBV6-3
J gene: TRBJ1-2
clone size: .
D gene: .
CDR3 DNA: TGTGCCAGCAGTCGGGGGGCCCAAAACTATGGCTACACCTTC
CDR3 protein: CASSRGAQNYGYTF

V gene: TRBV27
J gene: TRBJ2-7
clone size: .
D gene: .
CDR3 DNA: TGTGCCAGCAGTTCGACGACATTCGGGGGAAGGGCCTACGAGCAGTACTTC
CDR3 protein: CASSSTTFGGRAYEQYF